This paragraph reports one T cell receptor beta chain. What it recognizes is unknown. The data originate from a study of early stage breast cancer tumors. Study information: Of 15 to 20 invasive breast tumors, about a dozen were hormone receptor-positive, HER2-negative.

CDR3 length: 14 amino acids. Germline values: CDR1 SGHRS, CDR2 YFSETQ. The V gene lost 5 bases and the J gene lost 0 bases, with 10 bases spanning the gap. Study-level findings and limits: Compared with adjacent normal breast tissue, tumors showed about 2.3-fold greater T cell density and higher clonality. In about 85% of the 16 patients, blood comparison separated tumor from normal breast.

Clones were read by immunoSEQ multiplex PCR, and TCRdb kept only the in-frame ones, dropping some. The sample includes more than 65,000 clones, over 80% of them seen just once. The TCR originated in a person in their 40s with breast cancer. This chain joins TRBV5-1 and TRBJ2-3, with no clear D. Sequencing input: blood. CDR3 region: CASRRGPSTDTQYF. CDR3 nucleotide sequence: TGCGCCAGCAGAAGAGGACCGAGCACAGATACGCAGTATTTT.